The 8 T cell receptor beta chains below come from one sample, sequenced in a study of blood T cell repertoires in COVID-19. Assay used: immunoSEQ multiplex PCR; TCRdb lists only in-frame clones, some missing. The table includes 13,000 or so clones, around 89% detected once. Sequenced sample: peripheral blood. The receptors were gathered from a human donor with active COVID-19. The donor label of this sample is uncertain.

The chain uses TRBV6-2 or TRBV6-3 and TRBJ1-1; TRBD1 aligns across 12 bases. CDR1 and CDR2 from the germline V gene are MNHEY and SVGEGT. The CDR3 sequence is 16 residues long. V was clipped by 5 bases and J by 7 bases; unmatched bases: 11. The CDR3 is CASSTGTGGERHEAFF. CDR3 coding DNA: TGTGCCAGCAGTACAGGGACAGGGGGCGAACGGCATGAAGCTTTCTTT.

The chain's CDR3 is CASSLGGGSKYGYTF. The CDR3 nucleotides read TGTGCCAGCAGCTTGGGAGGGGGCTCGAAATATGGCTACACCTTC. The chain links TRBV5-4 to TRBJ1-2, with TRBD1 identical over 7 bases. The CDR3 contains 15 residues. Germline CDR1 SGHNT, CDR2 YYREEE (reference sequence). The trim removed 0 bases at V and 5 bases at J, leaving 7 bases unmatched.

This chain links TRBV18 with TRBJ2-2, with D unresolved. This CDR3 contains 12 residues. CDR1 is KGHSH, CDR2 LQKENI, per germline. V lost 2 bases and J lost 9, with 7 bases in between. The CDR3 here is CASSPAVRELFF. The CDR3 DNA reads TGTGCCAGCTCACCAGCGGTGAGGGAGCTGTTTTTT.

The DNA for the CDR3 is TGTGCCAGCAGCCCCGAAGGGGGGGCTACAGATACGCAGTATTTT. Protein product: CASSPEGGATDTQYF. The V call is TRBV7-9, the J call TRBJ2-3, with D maybe TRBD2 (7 bases). Trimming pared 5 bases from V and 3 bases from J, leaving 15 bases between. Per germline, CDR1 SEHNR and CDR2 FQNEAQ (reference sequence). CDR3 length: 15 amino acids. The full variable domain, in which reference TRBV7-9 and TRBJ2-3 provide the parts outside the CDR3, is DTGVSQNPRHKITKRGQNVTFRCDPISEHNRLYWYRQTLGQGPEFLTYFQNEAQLEKSRLLSDRFSAERPKGSFSTLEIQRTEQGDSAMYLCASSPEGGATDTQYFGPGTRLTVL.

This rearrangement joins TRBV15 to TRBJ1-5, with D possibly TRBD1 on 5 matching bases. The CDR3 length is 13 residues. Per germline, CDR1 LNHNV and CDR2 YYDKDF (reference sequence). Trimming left V 1 base short and J 4 bases short, with 5 bases between. The DNA of the CDR3 is TGTGCCACCAGCAGAGGACAGAATCAGCCCCAGCATTTT. Translated, it gives CATSRGQNQPQHF. Combining the CDR3 with reference TRBV15 and TRBJ1-5 gives the whole variable domain DAMVIQNPRYQVTQFGKPVTLSCSQTLNHNVMYWYQQKSSQAPKLLFHYYDKDFNNEADTPDNFQSRRPNTSFCFLDIRSPGLGDTAMYLCATSRGQNQPQHFGDGTRLSIL.

The rearrangement joins TRBV5-6 to TRBJ2-7, with TRBD1 matching over 7 bases. V lost 6 bases to trimming and J lost 2 bases; unmatched junction nucleotides: 11. The germline CDR1 and CDR2 sequences are SGHDT and YYEEEE. The CDR3 length is 15 residues. The CDR3: CASTPAPDRAYEQYF. The CDR3 DNA is TGTGCCAGCACCCCCGCCCCTGACAGGGCCTACGAGCAGTACTTC. Full variable domain (missing parts from reference TRBV5-6 and TRBJ2-7): DAGVTQSPTHLIKTRGQQVTLRCSPKSGHDTVSWYQQALGQGPQFIFQYYEEEERQRGNFPDRFSGHQFPNYSSELNVNALLLGDSALYLCASTPAPDRAYEQYFGPGTRLTVT.

The sample holds one count of this clone. The rearrangement uses TRBV6-5 and TRBJ2-7; 12 nucleotides agree with TRBD2. In germline, CDR1 is MNHEY, CDR2 SVGAGI. Losses at the gene ends were 11 bases for V and 2 bases for J; bases not matched to a gene: 1. The CDR3 length is 12 residues. The CDR3 region is CASSGGAYEQYF. The CDR3 coding sequence is TGTGCCTCTAGCGGGGGGGCCTACGAGCAGTACTTC.

The rearrangement joins TRBV29-1 to TRBJ2-3; 8 positions match TRBD2. The CDR3 contains 14 residues. J lost 2 bases, V lost 4 bases, and 5 bases had no gene match. CDR1 is SQVTM and CDR2 is ANQGSEA in the germline V gene. This CDR3 reads CSVAGGKTTDTQYF. CDR3 bases: TGCAGCGTTGCGGGGGGGAAGACCACAGATACGCAGTATTTT.